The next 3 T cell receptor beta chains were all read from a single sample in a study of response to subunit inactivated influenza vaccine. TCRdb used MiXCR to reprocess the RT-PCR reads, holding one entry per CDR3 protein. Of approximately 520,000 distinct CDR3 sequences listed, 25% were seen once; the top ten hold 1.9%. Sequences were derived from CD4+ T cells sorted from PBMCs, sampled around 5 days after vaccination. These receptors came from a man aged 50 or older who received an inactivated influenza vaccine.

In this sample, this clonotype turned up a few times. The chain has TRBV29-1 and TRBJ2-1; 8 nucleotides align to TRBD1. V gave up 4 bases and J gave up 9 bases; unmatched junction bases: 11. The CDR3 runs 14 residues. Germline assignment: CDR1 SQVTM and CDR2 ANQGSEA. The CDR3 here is CSVGGQAMEGEQFF. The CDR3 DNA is TGCAGCGTTGGGGGACAGGCTATGGAGGGTGAGCAGTTCTTC.

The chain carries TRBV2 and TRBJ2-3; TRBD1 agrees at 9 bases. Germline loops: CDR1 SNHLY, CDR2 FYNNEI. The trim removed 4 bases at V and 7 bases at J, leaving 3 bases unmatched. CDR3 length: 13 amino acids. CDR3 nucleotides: TGTGCCAGCAGTGCGGGACAGGGCCATACGCAGTATTTT. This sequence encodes CASSAGQGHTQYF.

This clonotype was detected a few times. The chain's CDR3 is CASSQERTRYEQYF. Here the CDR3 DNA reads TGCGCCAGCAGCCAAGAACGGACTAGATACGAGCAGTACTTC. The chain carries TRBV4-3 and TRBJ2-7; the match to TRBD2 covers 7 bases. The CDR3 runs to 14 residues. The germline CDR1 and CDR2 sequences are LGHNA and YSLEER. After removal of 0 bases from V and 4 bases from J, the junction contained 3 bases not matched to a gene.